The T cell receptor beta chain under discussion was sequenced for a study of OX40 agonist ivuxolimab in advanced cancers. At the level of the whole study: Ivuxolimab was an agonistic, fully human IgG2 monoclonal antibody directed against OX40 (CD134), a costimulatory receptor. Intravenous ivuxolimab was administered to patients every 2 weeks at six dose levels: 0.01, 0.1, 0.3, 1.5, 3 and 10 mg/kg. Of the roughly 52 dose-escalation patients, hepatocellular carcinoma was present in roughly 19, melanoma in roughly 15, renal cell carcinoma in 9 and head and neck cancer in 9. The dose-escalation cohort was about 83% male with a mean age of about 58 years, ranging from about 20 to 80. Prior anti-PD-1, anti-PD-L1 or anti-CTLA-4 therapy was permitted, and checkpoint inhibitors had been received by about 37% of dose-escalation patients. Three dose-escalation patients achieved partial responses, one with hepatocellular carcinoma and two with cutaneous melanoma. The point of sequencing TCRbeta in the periphery was to test whether ivuxolimab changed TCR sequence diversity and drove clonal T-cell expansion. The monotherapy dose-escalation portion (N = 52 patients) of the phase I ivuxolimab trial is reported in the paper.

Patients with a history of autoimmune disease or receiving systemic immunosuppression were excluded from the trial. Peripheral blood for TCR sequencing was collected from all dose cohorts at baseline, on cycle 4 day 1, and on cycle 7 day 1. The samples were drawn from a first-in-human, open-label, multicenter phase I dose-escalation trial of ivuxolimab. Adults with locally advanced or metastatic melanoma, renal cell, hepatocellular, or head and neck squamous cell carcinoma were enrolled in the trial. CD4+ and CD8+ T cells were sorted separately from peripheral blood before TCR sequencing. Genomic DNA was extracted from sorted cells for sequencing of the TCRbeta CDR3 region. TCRbeta CDR3 regions were sequenced using the immunoSEQ Assay. TCRdb stores this immuneACCESS table with in-frame sequences only. Part of the clones is absent; in the studies checked, under half of the shortfall reflects unresolved V genes, and no reason is known for the rest. The table for this sample lists 50,000 to 70,000 clones; 84% of them were counted only once. The top ten clones comprise over 0.55% of the sample.

Results and caveats for the whole study, not just this receptor: At doses of 0.1 to 3.0 mg/kg, clonal expansion of both CD4+ and CD8+ blood T cells was observed from baseline to week 6. After ivuxolimab, CD8+ T cells had more expanded clones than CD4+ T cells on average. Low levels of normalized T-cell clonal expansion were also seen in some patients who did not respond. In the 0.1-3.0 mg/kg groups, partial responders were among the patients with the lowest normalized peripheral clonal expansion, particularly in CD8+ T cells. Antigen specificity was not determined for the clonally expanded peripheral T cells.

Concerning this clone itself: This receptor's antigen is unknown. Per-base qualities were not stored, and no clone one base away is much larger.

The germline V gene (reference sequence) supplies CDR1 SEHNR and CDR2 FQNEAQ. V loses 5 bases, J loses 2 bases, and the germline ends lie 10 bases apart. Including cysteine and phenylalanine, the CDR3 has 13 amino acids. Just the 39-base CDR3 DNA is kept, in frame starting at base 1. The input for sequencing was CD4+ or CD8+ T cells sorted from blood, taken in a trial of the OX40 agonist ivuxolimab. The source of this sequence is an adult with an advanced solid tumor such as melanoma, head and neck, liver or kidney cancer. The chain is encoded by TRBV7-9 joined to TRBJ2-7; the D element could tentatively be TRBD1 or TRBD2, as 5 bases agree for each. CDR3 protein: CASSPGGAYEQYF. The nucleotide sequence reads as follows: TGTGCCAGCAGCCCTGGGGGTGCCTACGAGCAGTACTTC.